A selection of T cell receptor beta chains follows, all from one sample in a study of cytomegalovirus exposure and HLA in healthy donors. Profiling relied on immunoSEQ multiplex PCR, and the TCRdb table lists in-frame clones only, not all of them. The sample has about 84,000 clones; about 87% are singletons. Sequenced sample: PBMCs. The receptors were gathered from a man aged 18 to 30 in good health and CMV-seronegative. CDR3s include the opening cysteine and the closing phenylalanine or tryptophan. The D gene is left open where the match is weak. Some rows have no size entry. The others give once, few or many, or a class for an expanded clone.

clone size: .; D gene: TRBD1; J gene: TRBJ1-3; V gene: TRBV4-1; CDR3 DNA: TGCGCCAGCAGCCTCGGACAGGGAACAAATGGAAACACCATATATTTT; CDR3 protein: CASSLGQGTNGNTIYF
clone size: .; D gene: .; J gene: TRBJ2-7; V gene: TRBV6-1; CDR3 DNA: TGTGCCAGCAGTGAAACCTATCCTTCCATCTCCTACGAGCAGTACTTC; CDR3 protein: CASSETYPSISYEQYF
clone size: .; D gene: TRBD2; J gene: TRBJ2-3; V gene: TRBV30; CDR3 DNA: TGTGCCTGGAATCGGCGGGGGGGTTCGCGGAGCACAGATACGCAGTATTTT; CDR3 protein: CAWNRRGGSRSTDTQYF
clone size: .; D gene: .; J gene: TRBJ2-1; V gene: TRBV6-1; CDR3 DNA: TGTGCCAGCAGTAAAGGGGGTAGCGGCACGTACACTGAGCAGTTCTTC; CDR3 protein: CASSKGGSGTYTEQFF
clone size: .; D gene: TRBD2; J gene: TRBJ2-3; V gene: TRBV19; CDR3 DNA: TGTGCCAGTAGTTTTCGGACTAGCGGGAGAGGAACAGATACGCAGTATTTT; CDR3 protein: CASSFRTSGRGTDTQYF
clone size: once; D gene: .; J gene: TRBJ2-7; V gene: TRBV7-2; CDR3 DNA: TGTGCCAGCAGCTTAAGGGAGGCGGGCTCCTACGAGCAGTACTTC; CDR3 protein: CASSLREAGSYEQYF
clone size: once; D gene: TRBD2; J gene: TRBJ2-7; V gene: TRBV19; CDR3 DNA: TGTGCCAGTAGTGGGGCGAGCGGGGGGCCCTACGAGCAGTACTTC; CDR3 protein: CASSGASGGPYEQYF
clone size: .; D gene: .; J gene: TRBJ2-2; V gene: TRBV19; CDR3 DNA: TGTGCCAGTACCCTCGCCCCTCGGGGGAGTATCGGGGAGCTGTTTTTT; CDR3 protein: CASTLAPRGSIGELFF
clone size: .; D gene: .; J gene: TRBJ1-2; V gene: TRBV7-2; CDR3 DNA: TGTGCCAGCAGCCCTCAGGGGATAGGGTATGGCTACACCTTC; CDR3 protein: CASSPQGIGYGYTF
clone size: .; D gene: .; J gene: TRBJ1-4; V gene: TRBV20-1; CDR3 DNA: TGCAGTGCTAGGAGTAATGAAAAACTGTTTTTT; CDR3 protein: CSARSNEKLFF
clone size: .; D gene: TRBD2; J gene: TRBJ2-7; V gene: TRBV7-9; CDR3 DNA: TGTGCCAGCAGCCCAGCGGGGGGGCCCTACGAGCAGTACTTC; CDR3 protein: CASSPAGGPYEQYF